Listed below are T cell receptor beta chains from one sample, sequenced in a study of cytomegalovirus exposure and HLA in healthy donors. Sequencing used immunoSEQ multiplex PCR; TCRdb keeps in-frame clones, though not all of them. The top ten hold more than 1.5% of the sample, which has roughly 98,000 clones, about 80% seen once. The sequenced material came from PBMCs. Receptor source: a man in his forties in good health and CMV-seronegative. The CDR3 runs from the conserved cysteine through the conserved F or W. Each record gives: J gene, V gene, D gene, CDR3 length, clone size, CDR3 protein, CDR3 DNA. A D gene is named only where the DNA matches it firmly. Some rows have no size entry. The others give once, few or many, or a class for an expanded clone.

J: TRBJ1-5
V: TRBV5-1
D: -
length: 15
size: once
CDR3: CASSLTGNSNQPQHF
DNA: TGCGCCAGCAGCTTGACAGGGAATAGCAATCAGCCCCAGCATTTT

J: TRBJ2-1
V: TRBV11-2
D: TRBD2
length: 17
size: -
CDR3: CASSLIGGRSSYNEQFF
DNA: TGTGCCAGCAGCTTAATCGGCGGGAGAAGCTCCTACAATGAGCAGTTCTTC

J: TRBJ2-1
V: TRBV9
D: TRBD2
length: 15
size: -
CDR3: CASSVGTLAGNEQFF
DNA: TGTGCCAGCAGCGTAGGCACACTAGCGGGCAATGAGCAGTTCTTC

J: TRBJ1-1
V: TRBV27
D: TRBD1
length: 15
size: -
CDR3: CASSKRTGRNTEAFF
DNA: TGTGCCAGCAGTAAAAGGACAGGGCGAAACACTGAAGCTTTCTTT

J: TRBJ2-5
V: TRBV30
D: TRBD1
length: 15
size: few
CDR3: CAWSPRTGSQETQYF
DNA: TGTGCCTGGAGTCCCCGGACAGGCAGCCAAGAGACCCAGTACTTC

J: TRBJ1-3
V: TRBV29-1
D: TRBD1
length: 12
size: -
CDR3: CSAQQGGNTIYF
DNA: TGCAGCGCACAACAGGGGGGAAACACCATATATTTT

J: TRBJ2-1
V: TRBV6-5
D: TRBD1
length: 15
size: -
CDR3: CASREGQGGSNEQFF
DNA: TGTGCCAGCAGGGAGGGACAGGGGGGTAGTAATGAGCAGTTCTTC

J: TRBJ2-2
V: TRBV7-9
D: TRBD2
length: 16
size: -
CDR3: CASSPTSGGNTGELFF
DNA: TGTGCCAGCAGCCCGACTAGCGGGGGAAACACCGGGGAGCTGTTTTTT

J: TRBJ2-7
V: TRBV6-5
D: TRBD1
length: 15
size: -
CDR3: CASSTSGRGMYEQYF
DNA: TGTGCCAGCAGCACCTCTGGCAGGGGGATGTACGAGCAGTACTTC

J: TRBJ2-1
V: TRBV7-6
D: -
length: 12
size: -
CDR3: CASSSGLNEQFF
DNA: TGTGCCAGCAGTTCAGGTCTGAATGAGCAGTTCTTC

J: TRBJ1-5
V: TRBV12-5
D: -
length: 19
size: few
CDR3: CASGLSPILLGGSNQPQHF
DNA: TGTGCTAGTGGTTTGTCACCGATTTTGTTGGGGGGGAGCAATCAGCCCCAGCATTTT

J: TRBJ1-2
V: TRBV19
D: -
length: 14
size: -
CDR3: CASSITATNYGYTF
DNA: TGTGCCAGTAGTATCACCGCGACTAACTATGGCTACACCTTC

J: TRBJ1-3
V: TRBV18
D: TRBD1
length: 15
size: -
CDR3: CASSPPTGPGNTIYF
DNA: TGTGCCAGCTCACCTCCGACAGGGCCTGGAAACACCATATATTTT

J: TRBJ2-7
V: TRBV7-7
D: TRBD2
length: 15
size: -
CDR3: CASSIGTSGSYEQYF
DNA: TGTGCCAGCAGCATCGGGACTAGCGGATCCTACGAGCAGTACTTC

J: TRBJ2-1
V: TRBV18
D: TRBD1
length: 14
size: -
CDR3: CASSPGTGYNEQFF
DNA: TGTGCCAGCTCCCCCGGGACAGGGTACAATGAGCAGTTCTTC